A single sample is the source of the 24 T cell receptor beta chains below, sequenced in a study of OX40 agonist ivuxolimab in advanced cancers. Method: immunoSEQ multiplex PCR; TCRdb's copy keeps in-frame clones and lacks some. Among 50,000 or so clones listed, about 88% were seen once. The sample was CD4+ or CD8+ T cells sorted from blood, taken in a trial of the OX40 agonist ivuxolimab. The receptor set was obtained from an adult with an advanced solid tumor such as melanoma, head and neck, liver or kidney cancer.

V usage is TRBV4-1 and J usage is TRBJ1-1, with TRBD1 matching 9 bases. Germline V gene data show CDR1 as MGHRA and CDR2 as YSYEKL. CDR3 length equals 15 residues. The V segment lost 4 bases and the J segment 5 bases; nucleotides outside the gene matches: 8. CDR3: CASSPWTGVGTEAFF. The CDR3 DNA follows: TGCGCCAGCAGCCCGTGGACAGGGGTAGGTACTGAAGCTTTCTTT.

The chain has TRBV25-1 and TRBJ2-5; the match to TRBD1 covers 9 bases. Germline CDR1 and CDR2: MGHDK and SYGVNS. There are 15 residues in the CDR3. Unmatched junction bases numbered 12, after V lost 8 bases and J lost 5 bases. Here the CDR3 DNA reads TGTGCCAGCGGTCCCCCCGGGACAGGGTACGAGACCCAGTACTTC. Translation: CASGPPGTGYETQYF.

The V and J genes are TRBV5-6 and TRBJ2-1; 8 positions match TRBD1. This CDR3 is 14 amino acids long. The V gene end was trimmed by 3 bases and the J gene end by 4 bases; junction bases not matched to a gene: 3. Germline CDR1 reads SGHDT; CDR2 reads YYEEEE. CDR3 sequence reads: CASSWGDRYNEQFF. CDR3 in DNA: TGTGCCAGCAGCTGGGGGGACAGGTACAATGAGCAGTTCTTC.

The chain uses TRBV19 and TRBJ2-1; TRBD2 matches 8 bases. This CDR3 contains 15 residues. Germline V gene sequence: CDR1 LNHDA, CDR2 SQIVND (reference sequence). The J segment lost 9 bases and the V segment lost 3 bases, leaving 10 bases of the junction unmatched. The CDR3 region is CASSIELAGLFEQFF. CDR3 DNA: TGTGCCAGTAGTATCGAGCTAGCGGGCCTCTTTGAGCAGTTCTTC. Full variable domain (remainder filled in from reference TRBV19 and TRBJ2-1): DGGITQSPKYLFRKEGQNVTLSCEQNLNHDAMYWYRQDPGQGLRLIYYSQIVNDFQKGDIAEGYSVSREKKESFPLTVTSAQKNPTAFYLCASSIELAGLFEQFFGPGTRLTVL.

The chain couples TRBV27 to TRBJ1-1, with D perhaps matching TRBD1 (6 bases). The germline CDR1 and CDR2 sequences are MNHEY and SMNVEV (reference sequence). V was clipped by 4 bases and J by 0 bases, with 9 bases between them. The CDR3 consists of 14 residues. Written as DNA, the CDR3 is TGTGCCAGCAGTTGGGGACACGTGAACACTGAAGCTTTCTTT. Its translation is CASSWGHVNTEAFF.

V and J are TRBV6-5 and TRBJ1-1; perhaps TRBD1 as D (6 bases). The CDR3 runs to 14 residues. Trimming took 5 bases from V and 1 from J, leaving 11 bases between them. CDR1 is MNHEY and CDR2 is SVGAGI in the germline V gene. CDR3 loop: CASSPPTGNTEAFF. DNA of the CDR3: TGTGCCAGCAGTCCGCCGACAGGGAACACTGAAGCTTTCTTT.

This clone appeared a single time. The V gene is TRBV28, the J gene TRBJ2-3, with 7 bases lining up with TRBD1. Germline V gene lookup returns CDR1 MDHEN and CDR2 SYDVKM. This CDR3 is 14 amino acids long. Germline trimming cut 5 bases from V and 4 bases from J; bases unmatched to any gene: 6. The CDR3 nucleotides are TGTGCCAGCAGTGAGGGGGCGCCCCCAGATACGCAGTATTTT. Translated, it gives CASSEGAPPDTQYF.

The rearrangement links TRBV18 to TRBJ1-3; D unresolved. CDR3 length equals 18 residues. The germline CDR1 and CDR2 sequences are KGHSH and LQKENI. V lost 2 bases and J 0 bases, leaving 17 bases between the germline ends. CDR3: CASSPLIPGTRSGNTIYF. The CDR3 nucleotides read TGTGCCAGCTCACCATTAATTCCGGGTACGCGCTCTGGAAACACCATATATTTT.

This sequence joins TRBV30 and TRBJ1-4; TRBD1 aligns across 8 bases. From germline, CDR1 is GTSNPN and CDR2 SVGIG (reference sequence). The CDR3 covers 14 residues. The J segment lost 2 bases and the V segment lost 8 bases, leaving 7 bases of the junction unmatched. The CDR3 DNA follows: TGTGCCACTGGACAGGGTGGGACTAATGAAAAACTGTTTTTT. Protein product: CATGQGGTNEKLFF.

The V and J genes are TRBV30 and TRBJ2-1, with TRBD1 as a possible D gene (6 bases). Germline V CDR1 and CDR2: GTSNPN, SVGIG (reference sequence). The CDR3 loop spans 14 amino acids. With 5 bases removed from V and 4 bases from J, the gap between germline ends came to 15 bases. CDR3 bases: TGTGCCTGGCTGAAGCAGGGGTCTTACAATGAGCAGTTCTTC. Translation: CAWLKQGSYNEQFF.

This chain joins TRBV10-2 and TRBJ1-1, with D unclear. Trimming took off 5 bases at V and 4 bases at J, with 11 bases between the two ends. Germline CDR1 WSHSY, CDR2 SAAADI. CDR3 length: 13 amino acids. The CDR3 nucleotides read TGCGCCAGCAGTTCCCCTGCAGGCACTGAAGCTTTCTTT. Protein: CASSSPAGTEAFF.

By sample fraction, this clone is medium-sized. The chain has TRBV2 and TRBJ1-2; 8 bases agree with TRBD1. The germline V gene encodes CDR1 SNHLY and CDR2 FYNNEI. V lost 9 bases and J lost 2; bases outside the gene matches: 2. There are 12 residues in the CDR3. CDR3 in amino acids: CASGTGNYGYTF. CDR3 DNA sequence: TGTGCCAGTGGGACAGGAAACTATGGCTACACCTTC.

This chain links TRBV27 with TRBJ2-6, with D tentatively TRBD1 or TRBD2 (6 bases each). The CDR3 sequence is 18 residues long. V was trimmed by 0 bases and J by 4 bases, leaving 16 bases between them. Germline V gene lookup returns CDR1 MNHEY and CDR2 SMNVEV (reference sequence). Written as DNA, the CDR3 is TGTGCCAGCAGTTTATCTTGGGGGGCACCTTCCGGGGCCAACGTCCTGACTTTC. Translated: CASSLSWGAPSGANVLTF. The full variable domain, its missing parts supplied by reference TRBV27 and TRBJ2-6, is EAQVTQNPRYLITVTGKKLTVTCSQNMNHEYMSWYRQDPGLGLRQIYYSMNVEVTDKGDVPEGYKVSRKEKRNFPLILESPSPNQTSLYFCASSLSWGAPSGANVLTFGAGSRLTVL.

The J gene is TRBJ1-3, the V gene TRBV7-2; D is undetermined. V gave up 3 bases and J gave up 0 bases, with 6 bases separating them. CDR1 is SGHTA, CDR2 FQGNSA, per germline. The CDR3 is 14 residues long. The CDR3 loop reads CASSFVGSGNTIYF. CDR3 DNA sequence: TGTGCCAGCAGCTTCGTCGGCTCTGGAAACACCATATATTTT.

The chain has TRBV5-1 and TRBJ2-4; D possibly corresponds to TRBD2 (6 bases). The V end lost 3 bases, the J end lost 2 bases, and 9 bases lay between the germline ends. This CDR3 comprises 14 residues. Germline V gene lookup returns CDR1 SGHRS and CDR2 YFSETQ. CDR3 region: CASSSGGTKNIQYF. CDR3 nucleotides: TGCGCCAGCAGCTCCGGCGGGACCAAAAACATTCAGTACTTC.

The chain uses TRBV5-1 and TRBJ1-2, with D unresolved. Trimming pared 0 bases from V and 6 bases from J, leaving 6 bases between. The CDR3 sequence is 12 residues long. CDR1 and CDR2 (germline): SGHRS, YFSETQ. For the CDR3, the DNA is TGCGCCAGCAGCTTGGCTGGTCATGGCTACACCTTC. It yields the protein CASSLAGHGYTF.

As DNA, the CDR3 is TGTGCCAGCAGCAAAAATAGGGGACTCCACGAGCAGTACTTC. As protein: CASSKNRGLHEQYF. V usage is TRBV14 and J usage is TRBJ2-7; possibly TRBD2 for D (6 bases). V gave up 5 bases and J gave up 5 bases, with 16 bases separating them. Per the germline V gene, CDR1 is SGHDN and CDR2 is FVKESK. The CDR3 has 14 amino acids. Variable domain in full (rest from reference TRBV14 and TRBJ2-7): EAGVTQFPSHSVIEKGQTVTLRCDPISGHDNLYWYRRVMGKEIKFLLHFVKESKQDESGMPNNRFLAERTGGTYSTLKVQPAELEDSGVYFCASSKNRGLHEQYFGPGTRLTVT.

This clone has only a few counts. V and J are TRBV6-1 and TRBJ2-7, with D possibly called TRBD1 or TRBD2 (5 bases each). This CDR3 is built from 16 residues. From germline, CDR1 is MNHNS and CDR2 SASEGT. Trimming took 1 base from V and 4 from J, leaving 17 bases between them. CDR3 residues: CASSEEWDLIRYEQYF. CDR3 coding DNA: TGTGCCAGCAGTGAAGAATGGGACCTCATTCGGTACGAGCAGTACTTC.

This chain joins TRBV12-5 and TRBJ2-4, with a weak D call TRBD2 (6 bases). Deletions cut 1 base from V and 1 base from J, with 20 bases between. The germline CDR1 and CDR2 sequences are LGHNT and FRNRAP. The CDR3 has 19 amino acids. CDR3 nucleotides: TGTGCTAGTGGTTTGGACCCTTTTGTGGAGGGGATGGCCAAAAACATTCAGTACTTC. Its translation is CASGLDPFVEGMAKNIQYF.

V usage is TRBV5-1 and J usage is TRBJ2-3; 13 bases fit TRBD2. The germline V gene has CDR1 SGHRS and CDR2 YFSETQ. CDR3 length: 19 amino acids. The ends lost 4 bases at V and 0 bases at J; junction bases unmatched: 11. This CDR3 is CASSEQGTSGTSSTDTQYF. The CDR3 bases are TGCGCCAGCAGCGAACAGGGGACTAGCGGGACTTCTAGCACAGATACGCAGTATTTT.

The CDR3 DNA reads as TGTGCCAGCAGCCGACAGGGTTCCGGGGAGCTGTTTTTT. Its translation is CASSRQGSGELFF. V and J are TRBV2 and TRBJ2-2, with 7 bases identical to TRBD1. Trimming cost V 6 bases and J 6 bases; bases outside gene matches: 4. The CDR3 is made up of 13 amino acids. Per germline, CDR1 SNHLY and CDR2 FYNNEI. Full variable domain (remainder filled in from reference TRBV2 and TRBJ2-2): EPEVTQTPSHQVTQMGQEVILRCVPISNHLYFYWYRQILGQKVEFLVSFYNNEISEKSEIFDDQFSVERPDGSNFTLKIRSTKLEDSAMYFCASSRQGSGELFFGEGSRLTVL.

V is TRBV27 and J is TRBJ2-3, with TRBD2 identical over 11 bases. This CDR3 has 18 amino acids. Losses at the gene ends were 6 bases for V and 6 bases for J; bases not matched to a gene: 17. Germline CDR1 and CDR2: MNHEY and SMNVEV (reference sequence). CDR3 coding DNA: TGTGCCAGCAGGCCGTATTCCTTAACTAGCGGGAGTGCGGATACGCAGTATTTT. It encodes CASRPYSLTSGSADTQYF.

This clone was detected a few times. The chain carries TRBV4-1 and TRBJ2-2; 7 bases line up with TRBD1. This CDR3 is built from 17 residues. V trimming: 4 bases; J trimming: 0 bases; junction bases outside the gene matches: 8. CDR1 is MGHRA and CDR2 is YSYEKL in the germline V gene. The CDR3 DNA is TGCGCCAGCAGCCCCATTCCCACAGGGGCGAACACCGGGGAGCTGTTTTTT. Its protein product is CASSPIPTGANTGELFF.

This chain connects TRBV5-6 to TRBJ2-3, with D uncertain. Germline CDR1 is SGHDT and CDR2 is YYEEEE. This CDR3 has 14 amino acids. The V end was cut by 1 base, the J end by 3 bases, with 9 bases between. For the CDR3, the DNA is TGTGCCAGCAGCTTGTTCATAAGGACAGATACGCAGTATTTT. Amino acids: CASSLFIRTDTQYF.